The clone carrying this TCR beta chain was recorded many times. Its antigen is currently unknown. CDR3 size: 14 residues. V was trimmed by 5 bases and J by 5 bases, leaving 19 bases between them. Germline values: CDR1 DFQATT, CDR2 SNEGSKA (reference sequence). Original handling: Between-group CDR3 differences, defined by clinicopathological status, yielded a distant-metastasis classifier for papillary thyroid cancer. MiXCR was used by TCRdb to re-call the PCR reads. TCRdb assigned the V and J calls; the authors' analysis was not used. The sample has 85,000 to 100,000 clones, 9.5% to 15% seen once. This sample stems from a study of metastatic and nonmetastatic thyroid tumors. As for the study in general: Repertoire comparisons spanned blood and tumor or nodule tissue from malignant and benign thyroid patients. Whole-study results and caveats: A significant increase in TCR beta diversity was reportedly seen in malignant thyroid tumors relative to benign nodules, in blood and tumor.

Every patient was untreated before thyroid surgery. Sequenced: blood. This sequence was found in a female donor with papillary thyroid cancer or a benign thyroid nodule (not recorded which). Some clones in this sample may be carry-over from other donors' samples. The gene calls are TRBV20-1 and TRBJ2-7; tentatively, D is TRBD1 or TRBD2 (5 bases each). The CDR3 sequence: CSASSGTSSDEQYF. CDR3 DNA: TGCAGTGCTTCCTCCGGGACGTCTTCGGACGAGCAGTACTTC.